The T cell receptor (beta chain) under discussion was sequenced for a study of identical twins. The V gene lost 1 base and the J gene lost 10 bases, with 11 bases spanning the gap. This CDR3 contains 13 residues. Germline values: CDR1 SEHNR, CDR2 FQNEAQ (reference sequence). One entry per CDR3 protein results from TCRdb running MiXCR on the 5' RACE reads. The sample lists roughly 350,000 distinct CDR3 sequences, around 12% occurring once. These data also formed part of another study, on yellow fever vaccine responses in identical twins.

This sequence joins TRBV7-9 and TRBJ2-1; D remains ambiguous. Input material: CD8+ T cells sorted from blood. This sequence was found in a woman between 18 and 30 years old in good health. This CDR3 reads CASSLGALSEQFF. The CDR3 bases are TGTGCCAGCAGCTTAGGAGCGTTATCCGAGCAGTTCTTC.